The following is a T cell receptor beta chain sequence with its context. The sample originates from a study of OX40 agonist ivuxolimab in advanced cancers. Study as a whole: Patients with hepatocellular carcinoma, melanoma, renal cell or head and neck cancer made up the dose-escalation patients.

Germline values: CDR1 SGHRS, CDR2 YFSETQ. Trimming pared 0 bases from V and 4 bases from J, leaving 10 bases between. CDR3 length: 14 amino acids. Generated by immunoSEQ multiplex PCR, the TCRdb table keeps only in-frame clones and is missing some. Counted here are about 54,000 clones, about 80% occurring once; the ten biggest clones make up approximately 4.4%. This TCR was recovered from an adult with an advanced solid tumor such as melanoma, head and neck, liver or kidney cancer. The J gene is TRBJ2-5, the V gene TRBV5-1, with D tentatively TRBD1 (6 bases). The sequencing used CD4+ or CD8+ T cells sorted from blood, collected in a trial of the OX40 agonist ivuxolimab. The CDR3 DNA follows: TGCGCCAGCAGCTTGGGGGTAGGGGGAGAGACCCAGTACTTC. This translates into CASSLGVGGETQYF. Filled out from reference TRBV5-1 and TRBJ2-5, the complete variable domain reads KAGVTQTPRYLIKTRGQQVTLSCSPISGHRSVSWYQQTPGQGLQFLFEYFSETQRNKGNFPGRFSGRQFSNSRSEMNVSTLELGDSALYLCASSLGVGGETQYFGPGTRLLVL.